The rows below give T cell receptor beta chains drawn from one sample of a study of T cell responses to AZD1222 COVID-19 vaccine. Assay used: immunoSEQ multiplex PCR; TCRdb lists only in-frame clones, some missing. Of approximately 100,000 clones listed, nearly 95% are singletons. The source material was peripheral blood, sampled on day 0 of AZD1222 vaccination. These receptors were obtained from an adult in good health. Both conserved end residues are part of each CDR3. The D gene is left open where the match is weak. Expanded clones are given a class, and other clones once, few, many or no size at all.

CDR3nt | CDR3aa | v_gene | d_gene | j_gene | abundance
TGCAGCGTTGATCTAGCCCCTAGCACAGATACGCAGTATTTT | CSVDLAPSTDTQYF | TRBV29-1 | NA | TRBJ2-3 | few
TGTGCCAGCAGCGTACTAGCGGGCAACACCGGGGAGCTGTTTTTT | CASSVLAGNTGELFF | TRBV2 | TRBD2 | TRBJ2-2 | NA
TGTGCCAGCAGCACCGGACTAGCGGGACTCCTTCACAATGAGCAGTTCTTC | CASSTGLAGLLHNEQFF | TRBV5-5 | TRBD2 | TRBJ2-1 | NA
TGTGCCAGCAGCCTAGTCCCGAACACTGAAGCTTTCTTT | CASSLVPNTEAFF | TRBV28 | NA | TRBJ1-1 | NA
TGTGCCAGCAGCCCTATGGATAGCCCCTACGAGCAGTACTTC | CASSPMDSPYEQYF | TRBV7-9 | NA | TRBJ2-7 | NA
TGTGCCAGCAGTTTTGGTGGATATAACACCGGGGAGCTGTTTTTT | CASSFGGYNTGELFF | TRBV27 | NA | TRBJ2-2 | NA
TGTGCCAGCAGCCCCCGGGGGGGACAGGCGCTAGCGACCCAGTACTTC | CASSPRGGQALATQYF | TRBV7-3 | NA | TRBJ2-5 | NA
TGTGCCAGCACCTCCGGGTTTGGGAACACTGAAGCTTTCTTT | CASTSGFGNTEAFF | TRBV7-9 | NA | TRBJ1-1 | NA
TGTGCCAGTAGTATAGTTGGGGGGGCCGGGGAGCTGTTTTTT | CASSIVGGAGELFF | TRBV19 | TRBD2 | TRBJ2-2 | NA
TGTGCCAGCAGTCTAGGTGGTTTGAACATTCAGTACTTC | CASSLGGLNIQYF | TRBV5-4 | NA | TRBJ2-4 | NA
TGCGCCAGCAGCCGGGGTGGTTCGGGTTTGCAAGAGACCCAGTACTTC | CASSRGGSGLQETQYF | TRBV4-1 | NA | TRBJ2-5 | NA
TGTGCCACCGAACGGCGGGGTTTTCGTCACGAGCAGTACTTC | CATERRGFRHEQYF | TRBV6-5 | NA | TRBJ2-7 | NA
TGTGCCAGCTCACCACGACAGGGCACAGATACGCAGTATTTT | CASSPRQGTDTQYF | TRBV18 | NA | TRBJ2-3 | NA
TGTGCCAGCACTCCGGGCGGGCCGGGAAATGAGCAGTTCTTC | CASTPGGPGNEQFF | TRBV27 | NA | TRBJ2-1 | NA
TGTGCCAGCACATGGACCAGGAATGAAAAACTGTTTTTT | CASTWTRNEKLFF | TRBV2 | NA | TRBJ1-4 | once
TGTGCCAGCAGCCCGCCCTTCCGGGAAAAACTGTTTTTT | CASSPPFREKLFF | TRBV6-5 | NA | TRBJ1-4 | once
TGTGCCAGCAGCATCAGGGACAGGGGTCCCAATGAGCAGTTCTTC | CASSIRDRGPNEQFF | TRBV9 | TRBD1 | TRBJ2-1 | once
TGTGCCAGTAGTCTGGACACTGACTATGGCTACACCTTC | CASSLDTDYGYTF | TRBV19 | NA | TRBJ1-2 | NA
TGTGCCAGCAGTTTTCCTAGCACAGATACGCAGTATTTT | CASSFPSTDTQYF | TRBV6-6 | NA | TRBJ2-3 | NA
TGTGCCAGCAGCCAAGGGCTCGAGCAGTACTTC | CASSQGLEQYF | TRBV3-1/TRBV3-2 | NA | TRBJ2-7 | NA
TGTGCCAGCTGGACAGGGGGTTTCACCGGGGAGCTGTTTTTT | CASWTGGFTGELFF | TRBV9 | TRBD1 | TRBJ2-2 | NA
TGTGCCAGCAGCCCCGACAGGGGGCAGAGGAACAATGAGCAGTTCTTC | CASSPDRGQRNNEQFF | TRBV7-3 | TRBD1 | TRBJ2-1 | NA
TGTGCCAGCAGTGAGGGCCAGGGGCGCTACACCTTC | CASSEGQGRYTF | TRBV2 | NA | TRBJ1-2 | NA
TGCGCCAGCAGCCAAGGCGGGAGGAGGTGGGGGAATGAGCAGTTCTTC | CASSQGGRRWGNEQFF | TRBV4-1 | TRBD2 | TRBJ2-1 | NA
TGTGCCAGCACCGGGTGCCAAGAGACCCAGTACTTC | CASTGCQETQYF | TRBV21-1 | NA | TRBJ2-5 | NA
TGCGCCAGCAGCTTGGCGGGGCCTGCGAACTATGGCTACACCTTC | CASSLAGPANYGYTF | TRBV5-1 | NA | TRBJ1-2 | NA
TGTGCCACCAGTGATTTTTCGCGGGAGGGGCACAATGAGCAGTTCTTC | CATSDFSREGHNEQFF | TRBV24-1 | TRBD2 | TRBJ2-1 | NA
TGTGCTAGCAGCCAGGACAGGGAGAACGAGCAGTACTTC | CASSQDRENEQYF | TRBV7-7 | TRBD1 | TRBJ2-7 | NA
TGTGCCAGCAGTGGGGACACTTCCCGCGAGCAGTACTTC | CASSGDTSREQYF | TRBV2 | NA | TRBJ2-7 | once
TGCGCCAGCAGCCACCGGCATGGGGGGGGAGAGACCCAGTACTTC | CASSHRHGGGETQYF | TRBV4-1 | TRBD2 | TRBJ2-5 | NA
TGTGCCAGCAGCCCGGGGACAGTCCCAAACTATGGCTACACCTTC | CASSPGTVPNYGYTF | TRBV3-1/TRBV3-2 | TRBD1 | TRBJ1-2 | NA
TGTGCCAGCGCTAGCGGGAGTGTCCTTGGCAATGAGCAGTTCTTC | CASASGSVLGNEQFF | TRBV14 | TRBD2 | TRBJ2-1 | NA
TGTGCCAGCAGCGTCGACAGGGGACCCTATGGCTACACCTTC | CASSVDRGPYGYTF | TRBV7-2 | TRBD1 | TRBJ1-2 | NA
TGTGCCAGCAGTTACAGGTCAGCTGAAGCTTTCTTT | CASSYRSAEAFF | TRBV6-5 | NA | TRBJ1-1 | NA
TGTGCCAGCAGCTTCGGACGGGCGGGGGCACAAGAGACCCAGTACTTC | CASSFGRAGAQETQYF | TRBV7-2 | NA | TRBJ2-5 | NA
TGTGCCAGCAGGGCTATTAGACCGACTAACTATGGCTACACCTTC | CASRAIRPTNYGYTF | TRBV6-5 | NA | TRBJ1-2 | NA
TGTGCCTGGTCAATTGCTTCGAACACCGGGGAGCTGTTTTTT | CAWSIASNTGELFF | TRBV30 | NA | TRBJ2-2 | NA
TGTGCCAGCAGCTTACGGGGCTATGGCTACACCTTC | CASSLRGYGYTF | TRBV13 | NA | TRBJ1-2 | NA
TGTGCCAGCTCACCCGACGGGTGGACCCAGCATTTT | CASSPDGWTQHF | TRBV18 | NA | TRBJ1-5 | NA
TGTGCCATTTACGCCGCAGACAGGGAGGGTAACTATGGCTACACCTTC | CAIYAADREGNYGYTF | TRBV10-3 | TRBD1 | TRBJ1-2 | NA
TGTGCCAGCAGCCAAGATAGGTTCGGACGACAGGACTCCCTTAGCTATGGCTACACCTTC | CASSQDRFGRQDSLSYGYTF | TRBV4-2 | NA | TRBJ1-2 | once
TGTGCCAGCGGGGGTCGGACTAGCGGCACAGATACGCAGTATTTT | CASGGRTSGTDTQYF | TRBV6-5 | TRBD2 | TRBJ2-3 | NA
TGTGCCACCAGCACTCCGGACAGGGCTAGCACAGATACGCAGTATTTT | CATSTPDRASTDTQYF | TRBV15 | TRBD1 | TRBJ2-3 | NA
TGCGCCAGCAGCCCGGGACAGGGCTCCTACAATGAGCAGTTCTTC | CASSPGQGSYNEQFF | TRBV5-1 | TRBD1 | TRBJ2-1 | NA
TGTGCCAGCAGACAGGGGGCCGGCGAGCAGTACTTC | CASRQGAGEQYF | TRBV6-5 | TRBD1 | TRBJ2-7 | NA